The 24 T cell receptor beta chains listed next were all sequenced from one sample in a study of cytomegalovirus exposure and HLA in healthy donors. Some clones are missing from TCRdb's copy, which holds only in-frame ones; the method was immunoSEQ multiplex PCR. The sample lists fewer than 150,000 clones, 88% seen once, with approximately 1.5% in the top ten. Sequenced material: PBMCs. The origin of the receptors is a man younger than 45 in good health and CMV-seronegative.

This rearrangement joins TRBV6-5 to TRBJ2-1; TRBD2 aligns across 8 bases. V shed 7 bases and J 6 bases; nucleotides not matched to a gene: 8. Germline values: CDR1 MNHEY, CDR2 SVGAGI. This CDR3 has 14 amino acids. CDR3 DNA sequence: TGTGCCAGCACCCCCGGACTAGCATCCAATGAGCAGTTCTTC. Amino acid sequence: CASTPGLASNEQFF.

The chain couples TRBV4-3 to TRBJ2-1; TRBD2 matches 14 bases. Germline CDR1 LGHNA, CDR2 YSLEER. The V and J ends lost 0 bases and 0 bases, in that order; junction bases with no gene match: 4. CDR3 length: 19 residues. CDR3 in DNA: TGCGCCAGCAGCCAAGACGTTGGGACTAGCGGGAGCTCCTACAATGAGCAGTTCTTC. Its protein product is CASSQDVGTSGSSYNEQFF.

The chain has TRBV23-1 and TRBJ2-1, with D uncertain. TRBV23-1 is identified as an open reading frame with a role that is uncertain. V was pared by 0 bases and J by 0 bases, with 18 bases between. The CDR3 consists of 19 residues. DNA for the CDR3: TGCGCCAGCAGTCAATCGAACCGGGTTCGGTTTAGCTCCTACAATGAGCAGTTCTTC. This encodes CASSQSNRVRFSSYNEQFF.

The rearrangement links TRBV12-5 to TRBJ2-7; no firm D call. This CDR3 comprises 10 residues. Trimming took 5 bases from V and 6 from J, leaving 5 bases between them. CDR1 and CDR2 from the germline V gene are LGHNT and FRNRAP. The CDR3 nucleotides are TGTGCTAGTGGTATCCGCGAGCAGTACTTC. Translation gives CASGIREQYF.

This chain joins TRBV7-6 and TRBJ1-5; D not certain. Germline V CDR1 and CDR2: SGHVS, FNYEAQ. CDR3 length: 14 amino acids. With 2 bases removed from V and 4 bases from J, the gap between germline ends came to 9 bases. This chain's CDR3 is CASSLSPVNQPQHF. Here the CDR3 DNA reads TGTGCCAGCAGCTTAAGTCCGGTTAATCAGCCCCAGCATTTT.

As for this clone: Other DNA variants within this sample encode the same CDR3. CDR3: CAWSAGDYEQYF. CDR3 DNA: TGTGCCTGGAGTGCAGGGGACTACGAGCAGTACTTC. The chain recombines TRBV30 with TRBJ2-7; TRBD1 might be the D (6 bases). The CDR3 consists of 12 residues. Germline V gene sequence: CDR1 GTSNPN, CDR2 SVGIG (reference sequence). The V gene lost 1 base and the J gene lost 3 bases, with 7 bases spanning the gap.

The chain employs TRBV27 and TRBJ2-7, with 10 bases identical to TRBD1. Trimming took 10 bases from V and 6 from J; bases not matched to a gene: 12. The CDR3 extends over 14 amino acids. The germline V gene has CDR1 MNHEY and CDR2 SMNVEV (reference sequence). In DNA form, the CDR3 reads TGTGCCACCCGGTTCGGGACAGGGGTGGGCGAGCAGTACTTC. It is translated as CATRFGTGVGEQYF.

The chain employs TRBV2 and TRBJ2-1; no reliable D call. The ends were cut back, 2 bases at V and 1 base at J, with 12 bases in the middle. CDR1 SNHLY and CDR2 FYNNEI come from the germline V gene. This CDR3 is built from 16 residues. The CDR3 region has the DNA TGTGCCAGCAGTGAAACTATAGAAAGGTCCTACAATGAGCAGTTCTTC. It encodes CASSETIERSYNEQFF.

The rearrangement uses TRBV19 and TRBJ2-7; D unresolved. CDR1 is LNHDA and CDR2 is SQIVND in the germline V gene (reference sequence). The CDR3 length is 14 residues. The germline V and J ends were trimmed by 10 bases and 6 bases, with 22 bases remaining between them. The CDR3 region is CATAPAHRVGEQYF. The DNA for the CDR3 is TGTGCCACCGCCCCGGCCCATCGGGTTGGCGAGCAGTACTTC.

The chain recombines TRBV23-1 with TRBJ2-7, with TRBD2 matching 9 bases. TRBV23-1 is placed among ORFs of uncertain function. Unmatched junction bases numbered 7, after V lost 4 bases and J lost 6 bases. The CDR3 length is 14 residues. CDR3 loop: CASSLVREGTEQYF. As DNA, the CDR3 is TGCGCCAGCAGTCTTGTGCGGGAGGGCACCGAGCAGTACTTC.

This chain connects TRBV27 to TRBJ2-1, with TRBD2 identical over 11 bases. Germline CDR1 and CDR2: MNHEY and SMNVEV (reference sequence). J gave up 15 bases and V 2 bases, and 15 bases lay outside the gene matches. CDR3 length equals 16 residues. CDR3 bases: TGTGCCAGCAGTTTAGTCACTAGCGGGGGCGGGGCTGATTGGTTCTTC. The encoded protein is CASSLVTSGGGADWFF.

The chain has TRBV7-3 and TRBJ2-1, with D perhaps matching TRBD1 (5 bases). Trimming cost V 3 bases and J 7 bases, with 19 bases left between them. The CDR3 consists of 16 residues. Germline V gene data show CDR1 as SGHTA and CDR2 as FQGTGA. CDR3 sequence reads: CASSFAQGRGLNEQFF. The CDR3 DNA follows: TGTGCCAGCAGCTTTGCCCAGGGAAGGGGTCTTAATGAGCAGTTCTTC.

The chain recombines TRBV12-2 with TRBJ1-2; the table names TRBD1, a call not compared with the DNA. TRBV12-2 is flagged as a pseudogene. The CDR3 extends over 14 amino acids. Written as DNA, the CDR3 is TGTGCAAGTCGACAGGGCGCTCGGGATTATGGCTACACCTTC. Translated: CASRQGARDYGYTF.

This clone was recorded once. The rearrangement uses TRBV7-9 and TRBJ1-1, with 7 bases fitting TRBD1. Germline loops: CDR1 SEHNR, CDR2 FQNEAQ (reference sequence). CDR3 length: 15 residues. The V and J ends lost 4 bases and 5 bases, in that order; junction bases with no gene match: 10. CDR3 protein: CASSYPPTGYTEAFF. CDR3 DNA: TGTGCCAGCAGCTACCCCCCGACAGGGTATACTGAAGCTTTCTTT.

The chain is built from TRBV30 and TRBJ1-3; TRBD1 aligns across 8 bases. The CDR3 has 15 amino acids. Germline V CDR1 and CDR2: GTSNPN, SVGIG (reference sequence). Germline trimming cut 0 bases from V and 8 bases from J; bases unmatched to any gene: 9. The CDR3 loop is CAWSVLGQGRDTIYF. CDR3 nucleotides: TGTGCCTGGAGTGTACTTGGACAGGGAAGGGACACCATATATTTT. Supplemented by reference TRBV30 and TRBJ1-3, the full variable domain reads SQTIHQWPATLVQPVGSPLSLECTVEGTSNPNLYWYRQAAGRGLQLLFYSVGIGQISSEVPQNLSASRPQDRQFILSSKKLLLSDSGFYLCAWSVLGQGRDTIYFGEGSWLTVV.

V and J are TRBV5-4 and TRBJ1-2; 8 nucleotides line up with TRBD1. Unmatched junction bases numbered 13, after V lost 4 bases and J lost 5 bases. This CDR3 contains 16 residues. Germline lookup yields CDR1 SGHNT and CDR2 YYREEE (reference sequence). The CDR3 sequence: CASSQTLGQAAYGYTF. CDR3 nucleotide sequence: TGTGCCAGCAGCCAGACCCTGGGACAGGCAGCGTATGGCTACACCTTC. Drawing the rest from reference TRBV5-4 and TRBJ1-2, the complete variable domain is ETGVTQSPTHLIKTRGQQVTLRCSSQSGHNTVSWYQQALGQGPQFIFQYYREEENGRGNFPPRFSGLQFPNYSSELNVNALELDDSALYLCASSQTLGQAAYGYTFGSGTRLTVV.

CDR3 bases: TGTGCCAGCAGCGTATCGGGGTTGCAAGAGACCCAGTACTTC. It specifies CASSVSGLQETQYF. The chain is built from TRBV9 and TRBJ2-5; D may be TRBD2 (5 bases). Germline-derived CDR1 and CDR2 are SGDLS and YYNGEE. The CDR3 length is 14 residues. V was pared by 1 base and J by 2 bases, with 9 bases between.

V usage is TRBV10-1 and J usage is TRBJ2-1; 8 bases are a match to TRBD2. Trimming removed 3 bases from V and 12 bases from J; junction bases left unmatched: 10. This CDR3 comprises 14 residues. Germline CDR1 is WNHNN and CDR2 is SYGVQD (reference sequence). CDR3 nucleotide sequence: TGCGCCAGCAGTGATGGCGGGAGGCCTGGAGGGCAGTTCTTC. It encodes CASSDGGRPGGQFF.

This rearrangement joins TRBV30 to TRBJ1-5; no clear D. This CDR3 has 13 residues. CDR1 and CDR2 (germline): GTSNPN, SVGIG (reference sequence). V was clipped by 1 base and J by 0 bases, with 4 bases between them. CDR3 in DNA: TGTGCCTGGAGTGATATTAGCAATCAGCCCCAGCATTTT. It specifies CAWSDISNQPQHF.

The chain carries TRBV27 and TRBJ2-2; D ambiguous. The V gene lost 3 bases and the J gene lost 5 bases, with 7 bases spanning the gap. CDR3 length: 13 amino acids. Germline loops: CDR1 MNHEY, CDR2 SMNVEV (reference sequence). DNA for the CDR3: TGTGCCAGCAGTTTGGCGGATACCGGGGAGCTGTTTTTT. Protein: CASSLADTGELFF.

This chain joins TRBV7-2 and TRBJ1-1; 10 bases map to TRBD1. The CDR3 covers 14 residues. The V segment lost 5 bases and the J segment 3 bases; nucleotides outside the gene matches: 3. Germline values: CDR1 SGHTA, CDR2 FQGNSA. CDR3 sequence: CASSGDRGDTEAFF. In nucleotides, the CDR3 is TGTGCCAGCAGCGGGGACAGGGGCGACACTGAAGCTTTCTTT.

Written as DNA, the CDR3 is TGTGCCAGCAGACCCTCCGCAGACAGGGGAGTGACCTACGAGCAGTACTTC. Translated: CASRPSADRGVTYEQYF. The chain has TRBV27 and TRBJ2-7; TRBD1 agrees at 8 bases. The germline CDR1 and CDR2 sequences are MNHEY and SMNVEV (reference sequence). The CDR3 runs to 17 residues. V gave up 6 bases and J gave up 2 bases; unmatched junction bases: 15.

This rearrangement joins TRBV5-1 to TRBJ2-5; a weak D match, TRBD1 (7 bases). The CDR3 is 14 residues long. V was trimmed by 0 bases and J by 7 bases, leaving 13 bases between them. Germline CDR1 and CDR2: SGHRS and YFSETQ. The CDR3 loop reads CASSLAGQGGTQYF. CDR3 nucleotide sequence: TGCGCCAGCAGCTTGGCGGGCCAGGGGGGGACCCAGTACTTC.

The genes are TRBV5-4 and TRBJ1-2, with 10 bases aligning to TRBD1. Germline CDR1 reads SGHNT; CDR2 reads YYREEE (reference sequence). This CDR3 is built from 17 residues. The trim removed 4 bases at V and 0 bases at J, leaving 9 bases unmatched. CDR3 coding DNA: TGTGCCAGCAGCATCCTAGACAGGGGGCGAACTAACTATGGCTACACCTTC. This sequence encodes CASSILDRGRTNYGYTF. Full variable domain (outside the CDR3, taken from reference TRBV5-4 and TRBJ1-2): ETGVTQSPTHLIKTRGQQVTLRCSSQSGHNTVSWYQQALGQGPQFIFQYYREEENGRGNFPPRFSGLQFPNYSSELNVNALELDDSALYLCASSILDRGRTNYGYTFGSGTRLTVV.